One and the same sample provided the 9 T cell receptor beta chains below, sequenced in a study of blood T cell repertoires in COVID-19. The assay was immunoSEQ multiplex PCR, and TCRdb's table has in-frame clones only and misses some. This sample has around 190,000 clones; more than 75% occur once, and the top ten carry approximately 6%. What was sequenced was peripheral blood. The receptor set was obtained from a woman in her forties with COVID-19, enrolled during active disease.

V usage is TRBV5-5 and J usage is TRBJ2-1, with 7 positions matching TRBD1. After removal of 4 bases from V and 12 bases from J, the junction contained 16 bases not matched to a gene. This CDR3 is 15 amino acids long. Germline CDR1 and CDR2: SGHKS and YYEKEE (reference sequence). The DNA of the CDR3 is TGTGCCAGCAGCCGTGAGGGGGCCCCCGGAATGGGGCAGTTCTTC. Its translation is CASSREGAPGMGQFF.

Here the CDR3 reads CASSRQQFYGYTF. The DNA for the CDR3 is TGTGCCAGCTCTCGACAGCAGTTCTATGGCTACACCTTC. The V and J genes are TRBV27 and TRBJ1-2, with a tentative D call TRBD1 (5 bases). Trimming stripped 8 bases from V and 4 bases from J, with 14 bases between. The CDR3 is 13 amino acids. Germline loops: CDR1 MNHEY, CDR2 SMNVEV (reference sequence).

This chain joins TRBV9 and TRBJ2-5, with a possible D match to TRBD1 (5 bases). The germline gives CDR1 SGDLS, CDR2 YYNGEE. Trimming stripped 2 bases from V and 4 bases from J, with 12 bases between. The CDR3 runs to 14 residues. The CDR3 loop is CASSVGRAGETQYF. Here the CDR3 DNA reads TGTGCCAGCAGCGTCGGCAGGGCAGGAGAGACCCAGTACTTC.

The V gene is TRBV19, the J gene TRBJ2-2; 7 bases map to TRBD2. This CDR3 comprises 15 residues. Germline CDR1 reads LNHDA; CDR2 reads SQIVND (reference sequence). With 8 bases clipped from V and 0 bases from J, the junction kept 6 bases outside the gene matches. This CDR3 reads CASLGGNANTGELFF. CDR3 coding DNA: TGTGCCAGTTTGGGGGGGAACGCGAACACCGGGGAGCTGTTTTTT.

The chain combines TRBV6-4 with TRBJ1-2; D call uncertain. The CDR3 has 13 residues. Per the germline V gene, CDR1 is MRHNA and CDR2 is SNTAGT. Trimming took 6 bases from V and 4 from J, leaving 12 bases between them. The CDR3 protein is CASRAAGGYGYTF. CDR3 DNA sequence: TGTGCCAGCAGGGCAGCAGGAGGCTATGGCTACACCTTC.

The CDR3 loop is CASSKTSGGEQFF. Written as DNA, the CDR3 is TGTGCCAGCAGTAAGACTAGCGGCGGTGAGCAGTTCTTC. The gene calls are TRBV12-3 or TRBV12-4 and TRBJ2-1, with TRBD2 matching 9 bases. V trimming: 5 bases; J trimming: 9 bases; junction bases outside the gene matches: 5. This CDR3 region has 13 residues.

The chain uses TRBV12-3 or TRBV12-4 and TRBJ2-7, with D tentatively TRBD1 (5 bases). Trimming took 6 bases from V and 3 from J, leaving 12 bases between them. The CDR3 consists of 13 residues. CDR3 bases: TGTGCCAGCAGGCCCCACGGACACTACGAGCAGTACTTC. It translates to CASRPHGHYEQYF.

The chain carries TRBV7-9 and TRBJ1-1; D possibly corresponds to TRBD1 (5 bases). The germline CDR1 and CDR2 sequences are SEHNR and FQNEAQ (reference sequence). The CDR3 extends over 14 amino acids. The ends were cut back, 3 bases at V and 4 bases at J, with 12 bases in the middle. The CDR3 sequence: CASSFFDSRTEAFF. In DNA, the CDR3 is TGTGCCAGCAGCTTCTTTGACAGTCGCACTGAAGCTTTCTTT. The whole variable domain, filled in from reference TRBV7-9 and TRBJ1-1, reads DTGVSQNPRHKITKRGQNVTFRCDPISEHNRLYWYRQTLGQGPEFLTYFQNEAQLEKSRLLSDRFSAERPKGSFSTLEIQRTEQGDSAMYLCASSFFDSRTEAFFGQGTRLTVV.

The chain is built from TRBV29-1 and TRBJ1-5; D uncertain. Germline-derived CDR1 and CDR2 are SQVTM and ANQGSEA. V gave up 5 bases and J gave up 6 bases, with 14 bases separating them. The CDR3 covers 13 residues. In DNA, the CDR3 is TGCAGCGTTAGTCCGGGTTTGGGTCAGCCCCAGCATTTT. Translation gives CSVSPGLGQPQHF.